This TCR beta chain was captured in a study of blood T cell repertoires in COVID-19. Looking at the study overall: From the United States, Italy and Spain came samples of acute and convalescent COVID-19.

Per the authors' pipeline: Using reference gene primer amplification, nucleated cell counts were estimated. The method was immunoSEQ multiplex PCR; TCRdb's version includes in-frame clones alone and lacks a portion of them. V and J calls and clone size are as listed in that table; D and trimming were resolved from the DNA. The table has 65,000 to 95,000 clones, 75% to 90% seen once. J was trimmed by 6 bases and V by 1 base; bases with no gene match: 0. From germline, CDR1 is GTSNPN and CDR2 SVGIG (reference sequence). CDR3 length: 13 residues. Comments on this clone: Within the sample, other DNA sequences also encode this same CDR3.

This clonotype originated in a man aged 80 or over with acute or convalescent COVID-19. The sample consisted of peripheral blood. The chain couples TRBV30 to TRBJ1-6, with 7 bases lining up with TRBD1. The CDR3 nucleotides read TGTGCCTGGAGTGGACAGGGTAATTCACCCCTCCACTTT. This gives the protein CAWSGQGNSPLHF.